The TCR beta chain described here comes from a study of blood T cell repertoires in COVID-19. Whole-study context: Nucleic acid was either cDNA or gDNA, and it came from T cells, B-cell-depleted T cells, or PBMCs.

Germline-derived CDR1 and CDR2 are SGHNT and YYREEE (reference sequence). Trimming cost V 2 bases and J 0 bases, with 3 bases left between them. This CDR3 spans 12 amino acids. TCRdb keeps only in-frame clones here, not all; method: immunoSEQ multiplex PCR. This sample has some 110,000 clones, with about four fifths found just once. This clone was observed a handful of times. The genes are TRBV5-4 and TRBJ2-7; no definite D call. The receptor comes from a woman aged 60 to 75 with acute or convalescent COVID-19. The sequencing sample was made of peripheral blood. The CDR3 loop reads CASSFHSYEQYF. In nucleotides, the CDR3 is TGTGCCAGCAGCTTTCACTCCTACGAGCAGTACTTC.